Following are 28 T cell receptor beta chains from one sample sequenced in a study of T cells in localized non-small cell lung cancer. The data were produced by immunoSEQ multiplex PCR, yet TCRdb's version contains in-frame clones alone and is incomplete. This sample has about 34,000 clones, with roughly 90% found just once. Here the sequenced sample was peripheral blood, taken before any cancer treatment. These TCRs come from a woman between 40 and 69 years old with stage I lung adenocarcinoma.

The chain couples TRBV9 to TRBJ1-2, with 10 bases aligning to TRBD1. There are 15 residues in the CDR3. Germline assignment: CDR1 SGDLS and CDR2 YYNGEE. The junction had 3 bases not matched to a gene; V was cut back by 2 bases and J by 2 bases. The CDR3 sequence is CASSVKDRGNYGYTF. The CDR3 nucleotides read TGTGCCAGCAGCGTGAAGGACAGGGGGAACTATGGCTACACCTTC. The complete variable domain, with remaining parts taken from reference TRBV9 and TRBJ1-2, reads DSGVTQTPKHLITATGQRVTLRCSPRSGDLSVYWYQQSLDQGLQFLIQYYNGEERAKGNILERFSAQQFPDLHSELNLSSLELGDSALYFCASSVKDRGNYGYTFGSGTRLTVV.

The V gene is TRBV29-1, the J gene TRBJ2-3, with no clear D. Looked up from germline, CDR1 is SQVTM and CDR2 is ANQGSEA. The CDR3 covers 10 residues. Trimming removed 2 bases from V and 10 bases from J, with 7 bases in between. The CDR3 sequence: CSVELGSQYF. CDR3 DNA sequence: TGCAGCGTTGAACTGGGATCGCAGTATTTT.

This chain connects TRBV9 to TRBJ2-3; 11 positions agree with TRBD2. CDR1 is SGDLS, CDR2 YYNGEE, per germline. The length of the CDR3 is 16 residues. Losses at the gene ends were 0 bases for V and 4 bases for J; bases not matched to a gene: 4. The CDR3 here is CASSVAGTSGADTQYF. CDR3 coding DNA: TGTGCCAGCAGCGTAGCAGGGACTAGCGGAGCAGATACGCAGTATTTT.

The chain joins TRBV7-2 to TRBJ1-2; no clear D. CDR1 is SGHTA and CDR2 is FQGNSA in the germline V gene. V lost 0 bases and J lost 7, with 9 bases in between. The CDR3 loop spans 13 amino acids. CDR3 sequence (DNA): TGTGCCAGCAGCTTAGCGGGGTACCCTGGCTACACCTTC. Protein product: CASSLAGYPGYTF.

This CDR3 is CASSPDLWQTGGTDTQYF. The DNA of the CDR3 is TGTGCCAGCAGCCCGGACCTTTGGCAGACAGGGGGCACAGATACGCAGTATTTT. The V and J genes are TRBV5-5 and TRBJ2-3, with 8 bases aligning to TRBD1. CDR3 length: 18 residues. Trimming took 4 bases from V and 1 from J; bases not matched to a gene: 14. Germline-derived CDR1 and CDR2 are SGHKS and YYEKEE (reference sequence). Filled out from reference TRBV5-5 and TRBJ2-3, the complete variable domain reads DAGVTQSPTHLIKTRGQQVTLRCSPISGHKSVSWYQQVLGQGPQFIFQYYEKEERGRGNFPDRFSARQFPNYSSELNVNALLLGDSALYLCASSPDLWQTGGTDTQYFGPGTRLTVL.

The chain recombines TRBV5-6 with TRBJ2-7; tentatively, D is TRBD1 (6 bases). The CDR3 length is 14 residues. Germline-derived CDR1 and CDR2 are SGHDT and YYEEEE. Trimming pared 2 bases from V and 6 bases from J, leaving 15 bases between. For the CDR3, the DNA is TGTGCCAGCAGCTTTCAGGGGCCAGTGCGCGAGCAGTACTTC. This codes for CASSFQGPVREQYF.

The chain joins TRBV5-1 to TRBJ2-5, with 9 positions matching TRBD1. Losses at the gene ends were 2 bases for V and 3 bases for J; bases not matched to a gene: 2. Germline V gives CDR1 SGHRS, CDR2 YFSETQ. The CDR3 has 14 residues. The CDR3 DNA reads TGCGCCAGCAGCTTCTGGACAGGGGAAGAGACCCAGTACTTC. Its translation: CASSFWTGEETQYF.

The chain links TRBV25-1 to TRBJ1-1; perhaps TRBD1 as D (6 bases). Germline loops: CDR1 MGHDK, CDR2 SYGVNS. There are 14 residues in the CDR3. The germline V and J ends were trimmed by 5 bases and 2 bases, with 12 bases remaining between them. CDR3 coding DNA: TGTGCCAGCAGTAGCCAGGGGCAAAACACTGAAGCTTTCTTT. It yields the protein CASSSQGQNTEAFF.

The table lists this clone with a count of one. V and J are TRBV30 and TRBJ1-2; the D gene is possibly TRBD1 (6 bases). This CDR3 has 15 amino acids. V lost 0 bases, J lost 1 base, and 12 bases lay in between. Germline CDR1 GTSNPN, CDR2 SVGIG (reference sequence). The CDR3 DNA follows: TGTGCCTGGAGTGTACGGACAGCTAATAACTATGGCTACACCTTC. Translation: CAWSVRTANNYGYTF.

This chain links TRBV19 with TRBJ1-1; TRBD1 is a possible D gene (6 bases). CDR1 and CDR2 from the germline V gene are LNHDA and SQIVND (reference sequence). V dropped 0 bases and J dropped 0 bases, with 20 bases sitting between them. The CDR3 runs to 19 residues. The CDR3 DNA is TGTGCCAGTAGTATAGATGTTTGGGCAGGGGCGGGAATGAACACTGAAGCTTTCTTT. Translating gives CASSIDVWAGAGMNTEAFF. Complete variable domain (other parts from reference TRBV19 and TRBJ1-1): DGGITQSPKYLFRKEGQNVTLSCEQNLNHDAMYWYRQDPGQGLRLIYYSQIVNDFQKGDIAEGYSVSREKKESFPLTVTSAQKNPTAFYLCASSIDVWAGAGMNTEAFFGQGTRLTVV.

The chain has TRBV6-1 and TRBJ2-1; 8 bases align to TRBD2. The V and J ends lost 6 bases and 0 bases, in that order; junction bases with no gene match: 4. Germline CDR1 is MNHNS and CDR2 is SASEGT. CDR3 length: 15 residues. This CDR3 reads CASRGLARSYNEQFF. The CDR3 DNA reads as TGTGCCAGCAGAGGACTAGCCCGCTCCTACAATGAGCAGTTCTTC.

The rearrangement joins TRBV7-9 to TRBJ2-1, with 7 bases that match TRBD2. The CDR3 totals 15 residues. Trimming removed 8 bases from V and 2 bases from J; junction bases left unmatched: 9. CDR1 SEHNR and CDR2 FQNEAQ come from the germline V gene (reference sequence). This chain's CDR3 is CASSSGTTTYNEQFF. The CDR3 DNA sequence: TGTGCCAGCTCCAGCGGGACTACGACCTACAATGAGCAGTTCTTC.

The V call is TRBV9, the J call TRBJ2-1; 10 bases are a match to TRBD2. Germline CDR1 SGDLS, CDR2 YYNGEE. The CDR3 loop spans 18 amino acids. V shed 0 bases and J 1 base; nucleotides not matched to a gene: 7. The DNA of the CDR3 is TGTGCCAGCAGCGTAGAGGAGCGGGGGGGCCGATCCTACAATGAGCAGTTCTTC. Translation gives CASSVEERGGRSYNEQFF.

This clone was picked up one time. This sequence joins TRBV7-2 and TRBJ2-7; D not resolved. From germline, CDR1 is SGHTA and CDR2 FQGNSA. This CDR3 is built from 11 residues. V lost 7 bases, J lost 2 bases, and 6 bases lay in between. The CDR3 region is CASKTAYEQYF. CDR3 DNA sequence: TGTGCCAGCAAAACGGCCTACGAGCAGTACTTC.

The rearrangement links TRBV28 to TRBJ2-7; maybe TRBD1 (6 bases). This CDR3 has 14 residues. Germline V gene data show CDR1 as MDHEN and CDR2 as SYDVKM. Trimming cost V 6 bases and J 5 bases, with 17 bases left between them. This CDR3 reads CASSYSPGENEQYF. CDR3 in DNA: TGTGCCAGCAGCTATTCCCCAGGGGAAAACGAGCAGTACTTC.

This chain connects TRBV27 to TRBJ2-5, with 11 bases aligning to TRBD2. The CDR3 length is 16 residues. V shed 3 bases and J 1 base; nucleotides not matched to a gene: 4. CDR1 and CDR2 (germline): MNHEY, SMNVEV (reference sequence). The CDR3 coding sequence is TGTGCCAGCAGTTTTTTTACTAGCGGGGGCCAAGAGACCCAGTACTTC. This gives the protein CASSFFTSGGQETQYF.

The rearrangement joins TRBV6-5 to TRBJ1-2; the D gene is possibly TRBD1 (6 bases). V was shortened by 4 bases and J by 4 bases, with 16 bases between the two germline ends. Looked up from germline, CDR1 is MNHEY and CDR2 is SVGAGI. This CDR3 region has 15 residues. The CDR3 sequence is CASSFGQRIAYGYTF. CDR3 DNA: TGTGCCAGCAGTTTCGGACAGCGAATAGCCTATGGCTACACCTTC.

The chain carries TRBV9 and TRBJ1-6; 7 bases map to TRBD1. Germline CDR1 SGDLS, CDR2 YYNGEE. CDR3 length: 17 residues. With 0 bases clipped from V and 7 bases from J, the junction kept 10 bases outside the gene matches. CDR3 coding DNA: TGTGCCAGCAGCGTAGGGGGAGGGGGCGGTCAAAATTCACCCCTCCACTTT. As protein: CASSVGGGGGQNSPLHF.

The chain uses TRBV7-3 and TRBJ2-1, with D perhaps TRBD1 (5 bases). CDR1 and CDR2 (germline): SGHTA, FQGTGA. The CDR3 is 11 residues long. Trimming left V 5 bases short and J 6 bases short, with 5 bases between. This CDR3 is CASSQGNEQFF. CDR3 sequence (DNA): TGTGCCAGCAGCCAGGGCAATGAGCAGTTCTTC. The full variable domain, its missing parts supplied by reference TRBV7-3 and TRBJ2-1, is GAGVSQTPSNKVTEKGKYVELRCDPISGHTALYWYRQSLGQGPEFLIYFQGTGAADDSGLPNDRFFAVRPEGSVSTLKIQRTERGDSAVYLCASSQGNEQFFGPGTRLTVL.

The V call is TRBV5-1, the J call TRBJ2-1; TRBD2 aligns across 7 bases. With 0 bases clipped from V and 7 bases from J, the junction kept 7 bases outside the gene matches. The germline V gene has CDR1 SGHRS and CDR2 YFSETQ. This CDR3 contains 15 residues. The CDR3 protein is CASSLGGTKGNEQFF. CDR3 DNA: TGCGCCAGCAGCTTGGGCGGGACTAAGGGGAATGAGCAGTTCTTC.

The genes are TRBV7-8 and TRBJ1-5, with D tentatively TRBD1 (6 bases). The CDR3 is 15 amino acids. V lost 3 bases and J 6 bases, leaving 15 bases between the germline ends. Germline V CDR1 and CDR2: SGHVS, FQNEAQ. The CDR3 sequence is CASSFDQGWAQPQHF. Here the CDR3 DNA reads TGTGCCAGCAGCTTCGACCAGGGGTGGGCTCAGCCCCAGCATTTT.

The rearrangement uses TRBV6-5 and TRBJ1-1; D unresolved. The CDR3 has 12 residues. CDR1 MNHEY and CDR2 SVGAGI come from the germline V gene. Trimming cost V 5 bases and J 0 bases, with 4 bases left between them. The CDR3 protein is CASSRLNTEAFF. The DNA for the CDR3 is TGTGCCAGCAGTAGACTGAACACTGAAGCTTTCTTT.

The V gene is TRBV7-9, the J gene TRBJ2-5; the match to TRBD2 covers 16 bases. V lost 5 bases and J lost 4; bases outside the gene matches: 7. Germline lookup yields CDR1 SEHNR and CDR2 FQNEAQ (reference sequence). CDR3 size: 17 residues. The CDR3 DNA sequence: TGTGCCAGCAGCCAGGGACTAGCGGGGGGGCCACGAGAGACCCAGTACTTC. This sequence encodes CASSQGLAGGPRETQYF.

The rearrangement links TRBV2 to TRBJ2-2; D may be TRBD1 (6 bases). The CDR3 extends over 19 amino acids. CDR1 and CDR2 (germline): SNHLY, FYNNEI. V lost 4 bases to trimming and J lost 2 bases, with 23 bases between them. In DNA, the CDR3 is TGTGCCAGCAGTGTTTTCCTGGGACACAACCTTATAAACACCGGGGAGCTGTTTTTT. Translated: CASSVFLGHNLINTGELFF.

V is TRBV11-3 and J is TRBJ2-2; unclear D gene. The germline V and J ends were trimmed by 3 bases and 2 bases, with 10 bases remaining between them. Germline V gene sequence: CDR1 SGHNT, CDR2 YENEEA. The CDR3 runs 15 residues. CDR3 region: CASSFLDPNTGELFF. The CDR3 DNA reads TGTGCCAGCAGCTTCCTTGACCCAAACACCGGGGAGCTGTTTTTT.

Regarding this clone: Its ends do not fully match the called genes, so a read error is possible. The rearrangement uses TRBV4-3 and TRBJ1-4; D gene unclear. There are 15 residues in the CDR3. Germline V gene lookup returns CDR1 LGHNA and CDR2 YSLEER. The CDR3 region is CASSQVASLGEKLLF. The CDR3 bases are TGCGCCAGCAGCCAAGTTGCCAGCTTGGGTGAAAAACTGCTTTTT.

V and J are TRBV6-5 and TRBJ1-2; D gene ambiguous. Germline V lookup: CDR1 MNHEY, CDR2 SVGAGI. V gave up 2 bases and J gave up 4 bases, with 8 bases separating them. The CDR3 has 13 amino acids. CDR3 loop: CASSYGQIYGYTF. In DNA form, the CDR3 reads TGTGCCAGCAGTTACGGGCAGATCTATGGCTACACCTTC.

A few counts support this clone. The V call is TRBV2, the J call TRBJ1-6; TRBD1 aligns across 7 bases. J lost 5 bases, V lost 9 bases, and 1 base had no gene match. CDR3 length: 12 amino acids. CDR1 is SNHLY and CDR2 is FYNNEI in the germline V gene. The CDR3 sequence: CASGTDNSPLHF. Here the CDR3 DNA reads TGTGCCAGTGGGACAGATAATTCACCCCTCCACTTT.